The next 11 T cell receptor beta chains were all read from a single sample in a study of CD8+ T cells in alopecia areata. Isolated RNA was reverse transcribed into cDNA used as the sequencing template. The method was immunoSEQ multiplex PCR; TCRdb's version includes in-frame clones alone and lacks a portion of them. This table has approximately 180,000 clones, around 50% appearing once. The sequencing here drew on CD4+ T cells sorted from blood, taken at week 0. The origin of the receptors is a human donor with alopecia areata.

This clone occurred a few times. DNA for the CDR3: TGCAGCGCTTCCTGGGGTAACACTGAAGCTTTCTTT. It yields the protein CSASWGNTEAFF. This chain links TRBV29-1 with TRBJ1-1; D ambiguous. Trimming took 7 bases from V and 2 from J, leaving 11 bases between them. The CDR3 has 12 amino acids. Germline V lookup: CDR1 SQVTM, CDR2 ANQGSEA.

The sample holds a few counts of this clone. The CDR3 loop is CASSLAGGERDTEAFF. The CDR3 coding sequence is TGTGCCAGCAGCTTGGCCGGGGGTGAGCGGGACACTGAAGCTTTCTTT. The chain couples TRBV5-4 to TRBJ1-1; D is perhaps TRBD1 (5 bases). Germline V CDR1 and CDR2: SGHNT, YYREEE (reference sequence). V was trimmed by 0 bases and J by 3 bases, leaving 15 bases between them. The CDR3 runs 16 residues.

This clone turned up a few times. This chain connects TRBV5-6 to TRBJ2-3; 8 bases line up with TRBD2. CDR3 length: 15 residues. Losses at the gene ends were 2 bases for V and 4 bases for J; bases not matched to a gene: 6. Germline V CDR1 and CDR2: SGHDT, YYEEEE. CDR3 protein: CASSFWLAGSDTQYF. DNA of the CDR3: TGTGCCAGCAGCTTTTGGTTAGCGGGGTCAGATACGCAGTATTTT. Looking up the rest from reference TRBV5-6 and TRBJ2-3 gives the full variable domain: DAGVTQSPTHLIKTRGQQVTLRCSPKSGHDTVSWYQQALGQGPQFIFQYYEEEERQRGNFPDRFSGHQFPNYSSELNVNALLLGDSALYLCASSFWLAGSDTQYFGPGTRLTVL.

This clone was detected a few times. The gene calls are TRBV4-2 and TRBJ1-4, with D maybe TRBD1 (6 bases). Trimming pared 5 bases from V and 8 bases from J, leaving 15 bases between. The CDR3 totals 14 residues. CDR1 and CDR2 (germline): LGHNA, YNFKEQ. For the CDR3, the DNA is TGTGCCAGCAGCGCACAGGGTTTGCAGGAAAAACTGTTTTTT. This gives the protein CASSAQGLQEKLFF.

J is TRBJ2-5 and V is TRBV4-1; D gene ambiguous. This CDR3 spans 16 amino acids. V was shortened by 4 bases and J by 2 bases, with 17 bases between the two germline ends. CDR1 is MGHRA, CDR2 YSYEKL, per germline. The CDR3 DNA follows: TGCGCCAGCAGCCCCCTTCGTCGGCAGACTCAAGAGACCCAGTACTTC. Its translation is CASSPLRRQTQETQYF.

This chain links TRBV15 with TRBJ2-2, with 8 bases that match TRBD2. J gave up 6 bases and V 7 bases, and 10 bases lay outside the gene matches. Germline CDR1 reads LNHNV; CDR2 reads YYDKDF (reference sequence). The CDR3 length is 15 residues. CDR3 sequence: CATNVGGASSGELFF. CDR3 sequence (DNA): TGTGCCACCAACGTCGGGGGGGCGTCGTCCGGGGAGCTGTTTTTT.

The chain is built from TRBV11-3 and TRBJ2-7; unclear D gene. Germline V gives CDR1 SGHNT, CDR2 YENEEA. V lost 2 bases, J lost 4 bases, and 6 bases lay in between. The CDR3 is 12 residues long. For the CDR3, the DNA is TGTGCCAGCAGCTTATCCGGGTACGAGCAGTACTTC. Amino acids: CASSLSGYEQYF. Full variable domain (remainder filled in from reference TRBV11-3 and TRBJ2-7): EAGVVQSPRYKIIEKKQPVAFWCNPISGHNTLYWYLQNLGQGPELLIRYENEEAVDDSQLPKDRFSAERLKGVDSTLKIQPAELGDSAVYLCASSLSGYEQYFGPGTRLTVT.

This chain uses TRBV20-1 with TRBJ2-7; unclear D gene. The CDR3 has 11 amino acids. Germline CDR1 is DFQATT and CDR2 is SNEGSKA (reference sequence). V lost 6 bases and J 5 bases, leaving 11 bases between the germline ends. The CDR3, as DNA: TGCAGTGCGCAATCGATTAACGAGCAGTACTTC. Amino acid sequence: CSAQSINEQYF.

The rearrangement uses TRBV29-1 and TRBJ2-7; perhaps D is TRBD1 or TRBD2 (5 bases each). The germline gives CDR1 SQVTM, CDR2 ANQGSEA. The CDR3 is made up of 15 amino acids. V lost 6 bases, J lost 0 bases, and 18 bases lay in between. The CDR3 region has the DNA TGCAGCGTCAACATAGGGACGCCTAGCTCCTACGAGCAGTACTTC. It yields the protein CSVNIGTPSSYEQYF.

As DNA, the CDR3 is TGTGCCAGCAGACGAGGGGCCCACACCGGGGAGCTGTTTTTT. Protein: CASRRGAHTGELFF. V usage is TRBV2 and J usage is TRBJ2-2; the D call may be TRBD1 or TRBD2 (5 bases each). The V gene's germline CDR1 is SNHLY and CDR2 FYNNEI. Trimming took off 6 bases at V and 3 bases at J, with 11 bases between the two ends. This CDR3 region has 14 residues. The full variable domain, in which reference TRBV2 and TRBJ2-2 provide the parts outside the CDR3, is EPEVTQTPSHQVTQMGQEVILRCVPISNHLYFYWYRQILGQKVEFLVSFYNNEISEKSEIFDDQFSVERPDGSNFTLKIRSTKLEDSAMYFCASRRGAHTGELFFGEGSRLTVL.

V usage is TRBV5-1 and J usage is TRBJ1-1; 7 bases are a match to TRBD1. CDR1 SGHRS and CDR2 YFSETQ come from the germline V gene. The CDR3 loop spans 14 amino acids. V shed 2 bases, J shed 1 base, and the junction held 2 bases outside the gene matches. CDR3 amino acids: CASSLRTGNTEAFF. DNA for the CDR3: TGCGCCAGCAGCTTACGGACAGGGAACACTGAAGCTTTCTTT.